This TCR beta chain was found in a study of regulatory T cells in long-lasting Graves disease. About this clonotype: The antigen is unknown.

Findings of the study overall: Gene preferences differed: TRBV28, TRBJ1-2, TRBJ2-5 in persistent cases.

Arm-PCR of CDR3 regions with iRepertoire HTBI primers generated TCR beta libraries. TCRdb recomputed calls from the multiplex PCR reads with MiXCR, one row per CDR3 protein. The sample consists of about 560,000 distinct CDR3 sequences, roughly 15% of them appearing once. CDR1 and CDR2 (germline): SNHLY, FYNNEI. This CDR3 is 14 amino acids long. V lost 10 bases to trimming and J lost 6 bases; unmatched junction nucleotides: 10. Time point meaning: newly diagnosed GD, antithyroid drugs for less than 3 months. Preparation of the TCR library used RNA extracted from PBMCs. These same records also appear under a second study, on T cells in Graves' hyperthyroidism and ophthalmopathy. As that study records: Used for diagnoses were clinical symptoms, serum thyroxine and TRAb, thyroid ultrasound and orbital computed tomography. Primed by the HTBI set, a first-round RT-PCR was run on the TCR CDR3.

This sample comprised peripheral blood mononuclear cells (PBMCs), obtained at new diagnosis, from a patient treated with antithyroid drugs. The clonotype comes from a man in his late teens or twenties with Graves disease. The V gene is TRBV2, the J gene TRBJ2-1, with TRBD2 identical over 9 bases. The DNA for the CDR3 is TGTGCCACCAGGGATCGGGGACTAGCCAATGAGCAGTTCTTC. This translates into CATRDRGLANEQFF.